This is a list of T cell receptor beta chains from one sample in a study of T cells after yellow fever vaccination. MiXCR, applied by TCRdb to the 5' RACE reads, yields one record per CDR3 protein. This sample carries around 350,000 distinct CDR3 sequences, 11% of them seen once, and the ten largest clones take roughly 18%. Specimen: PBMCs, collected on the day of the first yellow fever vaccination. The receptor set was obtained from a man younger than 35 who received the YFV17D yellow fever vaccine. The CDR3 runs from the conserved cysteine through the conserved F or W. D genes are given only for firm matches. Size is omitted from some rows. Given values are once, few, many or a class for expanded clones.

abundance | d_gene | j_gene | len | v_gene | CDR3aa | CDR3nt
NA | NA | TRBJ1-1 | 13 | TRBV12-3/TRBV12-4 | CASSRGQPTEAFF | TGTGCCAGCAGCCGAGGACAGCCCACTGAAGCTTTCTTT
few | TRBD2 | TRBJ2-1 | 15 | TRBV3-1 | CASSQELAGHNEQFF | TGTGCCAGCAGCCAAGAACTAGCGGGGCACAATGAGCAGTTCTTC
NA | NA | TRBJ1-1 | 13 | TRBV29-1 | CSSGRGRGTEAFF | TGCAGCTCAGGGAGGGGCCGTGGGACTGAAGCTTTCTTT
NA | NA | TRBJ2-7 | 12 | TRBV29-1 | CSVEAGSYEQYF | TGCAGCGTTGAAGCCGGTTCCTACGAGCAGTACTTC
NA | NA | TRBJ2-1 | 12 | TRBV29-1 | CSVEVVINEQFF | TGCAGCGTTGAAGTAGTAATCAATGAGCAGTTCTTC
few | TRBD2 | TRBJ2-3 | 17 | TRBV20-1 | CSAPGLAGGWGTDTQYF | TGCAGTGCTCCTGGACTAGCGGGGGGTTGGGGCACAGATACGCAGTATTTT
NA | TRBD1 | TRBJ2-2 | 16 | TRBV4-2 | CASSPDRGPRTGELFF | TGTGCCAGCAGCCCGGACAGGGGACCCCGCACCGGGGAGCTGTTTTTT
NA | TRBD1 | TRBJ2-7 | 14 | TRBV7-9 | CASSLNRRGYEQYF | TGTGCCAGCAGCTTAAACCGCAGGGGGTACGAGCAGTACTTC
few | TRBD2 | TRBJ2-3 | 14 | TRBV30 | CAWKRGYTTDTQYF | TGTGCCTGGAAGCGGGGGTACACCACAGATACGCAGTATTTT
few | NA | TRBJ2-2 | 16 | TRBV20-1 | CSARHRAGFNTGELFF | TGCAGTGCTAGACACAGGGCAGGGTTTAACACCGGGGAGCTGTTTTTT
few | TRBD2 | TRBJ2-2 | 16 | TRBV18 | CASSSRGGSDTGELFF | TGTGCCAGCTCATCACGGGGGGGTTCGGACACCGGGGAGCTGTTTTTT
many | NA | TRBJ1-1 | 15 | TRBV4-3 | CASSQDQWGTTEAFF | TGCGCCAGCAGCCAAGATCAGTGGGGCACTACTGAAGCTTTCTTT
NA | NA | TRBJ2-1 | 15 | TRBV7-3 | CASSSSTAEHNEQFF | TGTGCCAGCAGCTCCTCGACCGCGGAGCACAATGAGCAGTTCTTC
few | NA | TRBJ2-3 | 14 | TRBV7-2 | CASSFEGGGDTQYF | TGTGCCAGCAGCTTTGAGGGTGGTGGAGATACGCAGTATTTT
few | NA | TRBJ1-1 | 13 | TRBV20-1 | CSARSGSSTEAFF | TGCAGTGCTAGGTCGGGGTCTAGCACTGAAGCTTTCTTT
few | TRBD2 | TRBJ2-1 | 15 | TRBV5-6 | CASSPQTSGGNEQFF | TGTGCCAGCAGCCCACAGACTAGCGGGGGTAATGAGCAGTTCTTC
once | NA | TRBJ2-1 | 14 | TRBV20-1 | CSARGPSSDNEQFF | TGCAGTGCTAGAGGTCCCAGTTCTGACAATGAGCAGTTCTTC
few | NA | TRBJ2-3 | 13 | TRBV5-6 | CASTWTFTDTQYF | TGTGCCAGCACCTGGACTTTCACAGATACGCAGTATTTT
NA | NA | TRBJ2-1 | 15 | TRBV5-1 | CASSAETGRFVRQFF | TGCGCCAGCAGCGCTGAGACAGGGAGGTTTGTTCGGCAGTTCTTC
few | NA | TRBJ1-4 | 11 | TRBV7-9 | CASSGNEKLFF | TGTGCCAGCAGCGGGAATGAAAAACTGTTTTTT
NA | NA | TRBJ2-1 | 16 | TRBV5-1 | CASSLVRASSYNEQFF | TGCGCCAGCAGCTTGGTACGGGCGAGCTCCTACAATGAGCAGTTCTTC
few | NA | TRBJ2-2 | 12 | TRBV6-5 | CASRDPTGELFF | TGTGCCAGCCGGGACCCCACCGGGGAGCTGTTTTTT
few | NA | TRBJ2-1 | 10 | TRBV7-9 | CASSSTEQFF | TGTGCCAGCAGCTCGACAGAGCAGTTCTTC
few | TRBD1 | TRBJ1-4 | 14 | TRBV5-1 | CASSDRTGDEKLFF | TGCGCCAGCAGCGACAGGACAGGGGATGAAAAACTGTTTTTT
NA | TRBD2 | TRBJ2-5 | 13 | TRBV20-1 | CSYVAGIRETQYF | TGCAGTTACGTAGCGGGGATTCGAGAGACCCAGTACTTC
few | TRBD1 | TRBJ1-2 | 15 | TRBV12-3/TRBV12-4 | CASSGQANPSYGYTF | TGTGCCAGCAGTGGACAGGCCAATCCTTCTTATGGCTACACCTTC
few | NA | TRBJ2-7 | 13 | TRBV12-3/TRBV12-4 | CASSLWAVKEQYF | TGTGCCAGCAGTTTATGGGCGGTAAAAGAGCAGTACTTC
few | TRBD1 | TRBJ2-1 | 17 | TRBV3-1 | CASSQVSRDRGRYEQFF | TGTGCCAGCAGCCAAGTGTCAAGGGACAGGGGACGGTATGAGCAGTTCTTC
few | NA | TRBJ1-1 | 17 | TRBV4-1 | CASSYGQGFIYGTEAFF | TGCGCCAGCAGTTACGGGCAGGGCTTCATCTATGGGACTGAAGCTTTCTTT
few | NA | TRBJ2-2 | 13 | TRBV9 | CASSVRSAGELFF | TGTGCCAGCAGCGTAAGGTCGGCCGGGGAGCTGTTTTTT
NA | NA | TRBJ2-3 | 14 | TRBV7-3 | CASSPGALSDTQYF | TGTGCCAGCAGCCCCGGGGCTTTGTCGGATACGCAGTATTTT
NA | NA | TRBJ2-3 | 15 | TRBV7-8 | CASSSLGASTDTQYF | TGTGCCAGCAGCTCGCTAGGAGCTAGCACAGATACGCAGTATTTT
few | NA | TRBJ2-5 | 14 | TRBV25-1 | CASSEYLSEETQYF | TGTGCCAGCAGTGAATATCTTAGCGAAGAGACCCAGTACTTC
few | TRBD1 | TRBJ2-7 | 13 | TRBV23-1 | CASSNRGSYEQYF | TGCGCCAGCAGTAACAGGGGCTCCTACGAGCAGTACTTC
few | TRBD2 | TRBJ2-1 | 17 | TRBV20-1 | CSATRGEPGLTYNEQFF | TGCAGTGCTACCCGGGGGGAACCGGGACTCACCTACAATGAGCAGTTCTTC
few | TRBD1 | TRBJ1-1 | 16 | TRBV4-3 | CASSQDGQGAGTEAFF | TGCGCCAGCAGCCAAGATGGACAGGGGGCAGGCACTGAAGCTTTCTTT
few | NA | TRBJ2-3 | 14 | TRBV24-1 | CATSDYTIGDTQYF | TGTGCCACCAGTGATTACACGATCGGGGATACGCAGTATTTT
few | NA | TRBJ2-7 | 14 | TRBV9 | CASTRTDVPYEQYF | TGTGCCAGCACCCGGACAGACGTACCCTACGAGCAGTACTTC
NA | TRBD1 | TRBJ2-3 | 17 | TRBV24-1 | CATSDLRGTGDTDTQYF | TGTGCCACCAGTGACCTTAGAGGGACAGGGGACACAGATACGCAGTATTTT
many | NA | TRBJ2-3 | 15 | TRBV27 | CASSLQLGFTDTQYF | TGTGCCAGCAGCCTCCAGTTGGGTTTCACAGATACGCAGTATTTT
NA | TRBD1 | TRBJ1-3 | 15 | TRBV5-1 | CASSTGTGSGNTIYF | TGCGCCAGCAGCACCGGGACAGGGAGTGGAAACACCATATATTTT
few | TRBD2 | TRBJ2-5 | 14 | TRBV5-4 | CASSAGTSTETQYF | TGTGCCAGCAGCGCCGGGACTAGCACGGAGACCCAGTACTTC
NA | TRBD2 | TRBJ2-1 | 12 | TRBV2 | CASTGGYNEQFF | TGTGCCAGCACCGGGGGGTACAATGAGCAGTTCTTC
many | TRBD1 | TRBJ2-2 | 16 | TRBV5-6 | CASSPVDRANTGELFF | TGTGCCAGCAGCCCGGTGGACAGGGCGAACACCGGGGAGCTGTTTTTT
few | NA | TRBJ2-5 | 16 | TRBV5-1 | CASSLAGRMDQETQYF | TGCGCCAGCAGCTTGGCGGGACGTATGGACCAAGAGACCCAGTACTTC
NA | TRBD2 | TRBJ2-3 | 15 | TRBV9 | CASSVMSGGADTQYF | TGTGCCAGCAGCGTAATGAGCGGGGGGGCAGATACGCAGTATTTT
NA | TRBD1 | TRBJ2-5 | 15 | TRBV9 | CASSVGGTGWETQYF | TGTGCCAGCAGCGTAGGGGGGACAGGGTGGGAGACCCAGTACTTC
NA | NA | TRBJ2-1 | 16 | TRBV11-1 | CASSLAAGTSYNEQFF | TGTGCCAGCAGCTTAGCTGCAGGGACAAGCTACAATGAGCAGTTCTTC
NA | NA | TRBJ2-1 | 12 | TRBV27 | CASKAAWNEQFF | TGTGCCAGCAAGGCTGCCTGGAATGAGCAGTTCTTC
NA | NA | TRBJ1-3 | 14 | TRBV6-1 | CASGDARQGNTIYF | TGTGCCAGCGGTGATGCCAGGCAGGGAAACACCATATATTTT
few | NA | TRBJ1-1 | 14 | TRBV7-6 | CASSLGDGTLEAFF | TGTGCCAGCAGCTTAGGCGATGGGACCCTAGAAGCTTTCTTT
NA | NA | TRBJ1-3 | 11 | TRBV12-3/TRBV12-4 | CASSLENTIYF | TGTGCCAGCAGTTTGGAGAACACCATATATTTT
many | NA | TRBJ2-3 | 12 | TRBV5-1 | CASSFNEDTQYF | TGCGCCAGCAGCTTTAATGAGGATACGCAGTATTTT
few | NA | TRBJ2-5 | 16 | TRBV3-1 | CASSQGPPPLFQTQYF | TGTGCCAGCAGCCAGGGGCCTCCCCCCCTATTCCAGACCCAGTACTTC